The present T cell receptor (beta chain) was sequenced within a study of blood T cells in healthy people across ages. Germline V gene data show CDR1 as SGHTA and CDR2 as FQGNSA. V lost 4 bases and J lost 1, with 5 bases in between. The CDR3 is 13 amino acids. General study points: A greater number of naive CD4+ cells and higher diversity distinguished long-lived donors from aged donors.

This clonotype occurred many times. The target antigen is unknown. With a J-beta primer mix and a sample-barcoded 5' primer, a second PCR ran about 7 to 11 cycles. All samples gave at least 2.5 million CDR3-containing paired-end reads. TCRdb reprocessed the 5' RACE reads with MiXCR, giving one entry per CDR3 protein. The sample has about a million distinct CDR3 sequences; more than 30% are singletons. The sequenced material came from blood. The J gene is TRBJ1-5, the V gene TRBV7-2; no firm D call. This TCR derives from a man between 18 and 35 years old in good health. CDR3 in amino acids: CASSYNSNQPQHF. The CDR3 DNA reads as TGTGCCAGCAGCTACAACAGCAATCAGCCCCAGCATTTT.